The TCR beta chain under discussion was sequenced for a study of radiotherapy plus CTLA-4 blockade in lung cancer. Study context: Objective responses arose in 18% of patients, and over 25% experienced disease control.

The CDR3 length is 13 residues. Deletions cut 7 bases from V and 8 bases from J, with 17 bases between. The germline V gene has CDR1 SEHNR and CDR2 FQNEAQ (reference sequence). The study gave focal radiation plus ipilimumab CTLA-4 blockade to patients with chemo-refractory metastatic non-small-cell lung cancer. Sequenced by immunoSEQ multiplex PCR; TCRdb stores in-frame clones only, minus some. In the table there are tens of thousands of clones, roughly three quarters of which are singletons. This clone was seen a handful of times. What it binds is unknown. Overall study findings and caveats: Subsequent to radiotherapy plus ipilimumab, tumor-derived TCR clones underwent expansion in blood. Among reported predictors of response, early blood T cell clone dynamics with interferon-beta performed best.

The chain uses TRBV7-9 and TRBJ1-2; D possibly corresponds to TRBD1 (6 bases). This sequence was found in a human donor with non-small cell lung cancer who had a complete response to radiotherapy plus ipilimumab. This sample comprised peripheral blood, obtained from a patient treated with radiotherapy plus ipilimumab. In DNA, the CDR3 is TGTGCCAGCATCGGGACGGGGGCTGGCGGCTACACCTTC. Its translation is CASIGTGAGGYTF.